This TCR beta chain was documented in a study of circulating CD8 cells and anti-PD-1 response in melanoma. Overall study: Non-responders showed stable or progressive disease; responders showed complete or partial response.

Four subsets defined by PD-1 and/or TIGIT were sorted from live CD3+CD8+TCRalphabeta+ cells. This clonotype rates as large (0.1 to 1%). Germline V gene data show CDR1 as ENHRY and CDR2 as SYGVKD. The V and J ends lost 3 bases and 4 bases, in that order; junction bases with no gene match: 8. This CDR3 is 15 amino acids long. Using roughly 16 ng of total RNA, TCR libraries were made with the QIAseq Immune Repertoire TCR panel. TCRdb re-analysed the reads in MiXCR, keeping a single row per CDR3 protein. The table shows about 300 distinct CDR3 sequences, with approximately 9.9% occurring only once. V is TRBV10-3 and J is TRBJ2-7; 8 bases align to TRBD1. This material consisted of CD8+ T cells from PBMCs, taken at baseline or after one month of anti-PD-1 therapy (not recorded which). The clonotype comes from a human donor with melanoma. DNA of the CDR3: TGTGCCATCAGTGATCCCGGGACAGGAGTTTACGAGCAGTACTTC. It encodes CAISDPGTGVYEQYF.